Listed below are T cell receptor beta chains from one sample, sequenced in a study of T cells in Graves' hyperthyroidism and ophthalmopathy. TCRdb re-called the multiplex PCR reads through MiXCR, storing one row per CDR3 protein. Of a few hundred thousand distinct CDR3 sequences listed, 35% to 50% are singletons. Sequenced: peripheral blood or thyroid tissue (not recorded which). The receptors stem from an adult woman with Graves' disease, either hyperthyroidism or ophthalmopathy (not recorded which). The CDR3 runs from the conserved cysteine through the conserved F or W. Each record gives: J gene, clone size, D gene, V gene, CDR3 length, CDR3 DNA, CDR3 protein. The D gene is left open where the match is weak. Some rows mark clone size as missing; the rest say once, few, many or name a class of expanded clone.

J: TRBJ1-4; size: .; D: .; V: TRBV6-6; length: 12; DNA: TGTGCCAGCAGCCCACTTGAGGAAACACTGTTTTTT; CDR3: CASSPLEETLFF
J: TRBJ1-2; size: few; D: .; V: TRBV20-1; length: 12; DNA: TGCAGTGCTACCGGGGCTAACTATGGCTACACCTTC; CDR3: CSATGANYGYTF
J: TRBJ1-6; size: few; D: .; V: TRBV25-1; length: 16; DNA: TGTGCCAGCAGTGAATCTGTATACCCGACCGATTCACCCCTCCACTTT; CDR3: CASSESVYPTDSPLHF
J: TRBJ1-6; size: .; D: .; V: TRBV9; length: 15; DNA: TGTGCCAGCAGCACGAGTGGGAGGGTGGATTCACCCCTCCACTTT; CDR3: CASSTSGRVDSPLHF
J: TRBJ2-7; size: .; D: .; V: TRBV10-3; length: 14; DNA: TGTGCCATCAGTGAGGGAACAGGGATCTACGAGCAGTACTTC; CDR3: CAISEGTGIYEQYF
J: TRBJ1-2; size: .; D: .; V: TRBV5-4; length: 15; DNA: TGTGCCAGCAGCCAGGTTGGAGACTCGGTCTATGGCTACACCTTC; CDR3: CASSQVGDSVYGYTF
J: TRBJ2-6; size: .; D: TRBD1; V: TRBV10-3; length: 19; DNA: TGTGCCATCAGTGAGGCGACAGGGAAGGGGCTCTCTGGGGCCAACGTCCTGACTTTC; CDR3: CAISEATGKGLSGANVLTF
J: TRBJ1-1; size: .; D: .; V: TRBV3-1; length: 13; DNA: TGTGCCAGCAGCCAAGTTGGTTTGACTGAAGCTTTCTTT; CDR3: CASSQVGLTEAFF
J: TRBJ2-7; size: once; D: .; V: TRBV29-1; length: 13; DNA: TGCAGCGTTGGGGCTGGGAGGAACTACGAGCAGTACTTC; CDR3: CSVGAGRNYEQYF
J: TRBJ1-6; size: few; D: .; V: TRBV6-6; length: 15; DNA: TGTGCCAGCAATACGGCGGGGGGTGGGAGTTCACCCCTCCACTTT; CDR3: CASNTAGGGSSPLHF
J: TRBJ2-2; size: many; D: .; V: TRBV3-1; length: 14; DNA: TGTGCCAGCAGCTTTCCGGGGAACACCGGGGAGCTGTTTTTT; CDR3: CASSFPGNTGELFF
J: TRBJ2-7; size: many; D: .; V: TRBV7-9; length: 14; DNA: TGTGCCAGCAGCCTGACAGGGTCACGGGGGGAGCAGTACTTC; CDR3: CASSLTGSRGEQYF
J: TRBJ1-2; size: .; D: .; V: TRBV28; length: 14; DNA: TGTGCCAGCAGTTTGTTCCGGGGTCACTATGGCTACACCTTC; CDR3: CASSLFRGHYGYTF
J: TRBJ1-5; size: .; D: .; V: TRBV25-1; length: 15; DNA: TGTGCCAGTAGCAAAGGGACCGTTAGCAATCAGCCCCAGCATTTT; CDR3: CASSKGTVSNQPQHF
J: TRBJ1-5; size: .; D: .; V: TRBV14; length: 16; DNA: TGTGCCAGCAGCCAAGAGATCTGGGACTTCGATCAGCCCCAGCATTTT; CDR3: CASSQEIWDFDQPQHF
J: TRBJ2-7; size: .; D: .; V: TRBV2; length: 14; DNA: TGTGCCAGCGGGACGACAGGTAACTCCTACGAGCAGTACTTC; CDR3: CASGTTGNSYEQYF
J: TRBJ1-5; size: many; D: .; V: TRBV19; length: 16; DNA: TGTGCCAGTAGTATAGGATTTAGGCAGCGCAATCAGCCCCAGCATTTT; CDR3: CASSIGFRQRNQPQHF
J: TRBJ2-5; size: many; D: TRBD1; V: TRBV19; length: 14; DNA: TGTGCCAGTAGTAGGACAGGGAACCAAGAGACCCAGTACTTC; CDR3: CASSRTGNQETQYF
J: TRBJ2-5; size: once; D: .; V: TRBV7-9; length: 16; DNA: TGTGCCAGCACCACCTGGAGAGGGGGCGCGGGGGAGACCCAGTACTTC; CDR3: CASTTWRGGAGETQYF
J: TRBJ1-2; size: .; D: .; V: TRBV9; length: 14; DNA: TGTGCCAGCTCACCAGGCAGGGAGAACTATGGCCACACCTTC; CDR3: CASSPGRENYGHTF
J: TRBJ1-5; size: .; D: .; V: TRBV7-6; length: 13; DNA: TGTGCCAGCAGCTTAGACGGGGATCGGCCCCAGCATTTT; CDR3: CASSLDGDRPQHF
J: TRBJ1-1; size: .; D: .; V: TRBV14; length: 15; DNA: TGTGCCAGCAGCCGCAAAGTACCCATCAACACTGAAGCTTTCTTT; CDR3: CASSRKVPINTEAFF
J: TRBJ2-7; size: .; D: TRBD2; V: TRBV4-2; length: 16; DNA: TGTGCCAGCAGCCAGGTAGCGGGAGGTGACTCCTACGAGCAGTACTTC; CDR3: CASSQVAGGDSYEQYF
J: TRBJ2-2; size: many; D: .; V: TRBV6-2/TRBV6-3; length: 14; DNA: TGTGCCACCCATCGGACAGCCAACACCGGGGAGCTGTTTTTT; CDR3: CATHRTANTGELFF
J: TRBJ1-5; size: few; D: .; V: TRBV29-1; length: 14; DNA: TGCAGCTCTAGTGGGGGTGGGGGGCTTCAGCCCCAGCATTTT; CDR3: CSSSGGGGLQPQHF